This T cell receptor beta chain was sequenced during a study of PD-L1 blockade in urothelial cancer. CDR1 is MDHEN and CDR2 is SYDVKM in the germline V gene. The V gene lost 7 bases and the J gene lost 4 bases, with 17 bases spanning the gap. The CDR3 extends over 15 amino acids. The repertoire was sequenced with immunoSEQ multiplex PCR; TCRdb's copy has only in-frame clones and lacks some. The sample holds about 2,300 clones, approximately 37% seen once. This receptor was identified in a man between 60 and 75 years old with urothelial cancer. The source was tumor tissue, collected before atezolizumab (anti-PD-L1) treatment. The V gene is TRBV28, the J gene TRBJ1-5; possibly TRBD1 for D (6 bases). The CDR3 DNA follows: TGTGCCAGCAATCCCCCTGAGGGGGTAAATCAGCCCCAGCATTTT. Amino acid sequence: CASNPPEGVNQPQHF.